This TCR beta chain appears in the sequencing data of a study of PD-L1 blockade in urothelial cancer. Study-level information: Patients previously received 0 to 3 chemotherapy regimens. Among blood samples, the median T cell count was some 150,000. At 3 weeks (second dose) and 6 weeks after starting treatment, blood was analyzed. Study-wide points: Tumor-associated clones in blood expanded more at 3 weeks in durable-benefit patients.

Generated by immunoSEQ multiplex PCR, the TCRdb table keeps only in-frame clones and is missing some. The repertoire has fewer than 100,000 clones, 85% of them found once; the top ten carry about 7.4%. Regarding this clone: The antigen remains unidentified.

CDR3 length equals 11 residues. V gave up 2 bases and J gave up 7 bases, with 6 bases separating them. Germline V gives CDR1 SGHVS, CDR2 FQNEAQ. Time point given: pretreatment peripheral blood. The rearrangement uses TRBV7-8 and TRBJ2-7, with D perhaps TRBD1 (5 bases). The sample was PBMCs, taken around atezolizumab (anti-PD-L1) treatment. The receptor comes from a man aged 35 to 55 with urothelial cancer. The CDR3 sequence: CASSLNREQYF. The CDR3, as DNA: TGTGCCAGCAGCTTAAACAGGGAGCAGTACTTC.